These 27 T cell receptor beta chains were sequenced from one sample in a study of cytomegalovirus exposure and HLA in healthy donors. PCR used 60 Vbeta primers and 13 Jbeta primers. Profiled with immunoSEQ multiplex PCR; TCRdb holds only in-frame clones, not every one. The data show 200,000 to 250,000 clones, more than 70% seen once. The specimen sequenced was PBMCs. These receptors came from a human donor in good health.

Concerning this clone: Germline and junction disagree at one end, which may indicate a read error. The chain uses TRBV7-9 and TRBJ2-7; no reliable D call. The CDR3 has 12 amino acids. Looked up from germline, CDR1 is SEHNR and CDR2 is FQNEAQ (reference sequence). The CDR3 region has the DNA TGTTCCAGCACCTCTACCCGGTACGAGCAGTACTTC. Translation: CSSTSTRYEQYF.

This chain connects TRBV4-1 to TRBJ2-6; 7 bases agree with TRBD2. The CDR3 runs 19 residues. V trimming: 5 bases; J trimming: 0 bases; junction bases outside the gene matches: 13. Germline lookup yields CDR1 MGHRA and CDR2 YSYEKL. The CDR3: CASSSGRARAPSGANVLTF. The CDR3 DNA follows: TGCGCCAGCAGCTCAGGGAGGGCCAGGGCTCCCTCTGGGGCCAACGTCCTGACTTTC.

The chain recombines TRBV4-1 with TRBJ2-7, with TRBD2 matching 11 bases. This CDR3 has 15 residues. Per germline, CDR1 MGHRA and CDR2 YSYEKL. Germline trimming cut 4 bases from V and 4 bases from J; bases unmatched to any gene: 6. The CDR3, as DNA: TGCGCCAGCAGCCGAGGGACTAGCGGCCCTTACGAGCAGTACTTC. Translation: CASSRGTSGPYEQYF.

CDR3 region: CASSPGTGGNYGYTF. As DNA, the CDR3 is TGCGCCAGCAGCCCAGGGACAGGGGGGAACTATGGCTACACCTTC. V usage is TRBV4-3 and J usage is TRBJ1-2; 11 nucleotides agree with TRBD1. J was trimmed by 2 bases and V by 4 bases; bases with no gene match: 3. The germline gives CDR1 LGHNA, CDR2 YSLEER. The CDR3 sequence is 15 residues long.

The gene calls are TRBV7-9 and TRBJ2-2, with 10 bases that match TRBD1. In germline, CDR1 is SEHNR, CDR2 FQNEAQ (reference sequence). V was pared by 4 bases and J by 6 bases, with 11 bases of the junction left unmatched. CDR3 length: 17 residues. Here the CDR3 DNA reads TGTGCCAGCAGCTCCGGGACAGGGGCCAATCTGGCCGGGGAGCTGTTTTTT. Translating gives CASSSGTGANLAGELFF.

The chain joins TRBV5-1 to TRBJ2-3; maybe TRBD1 (6 bases). Trimming removed 0 bases from V and 0 bases from J, with 11 bases in between. Germline V gene sequence: CDR1 SGHRS, CDR2 YFSETQ. The CDR3 runs 16 residues. The CDR3 loop is CASSLGRTDSTDTQYF. CDR3 DNA sequence: TGCGCCAGCAGCTTGGGAAGGACAGATAGCACAGATACGCAGTATTTT.

CDR3 sequence reads: CASSDYGTGASNEQYF. CDR3 nucleotide sequence: TGTGCCAGCAGTGACTACGGGACAGGGGCGAGCAACGAGCAGTACTTC. The gene calls are TRBV25-1 and TRBJ2-7; 10 bases fit TRBD1. With V trimmed by 3 bases and J by 5 bases, 10 bases remained unmatched. CDR1 is MGHDK, CDR2 SYGVNS, per germline. This CDR3 has 16 residues.

The chain uses TRBV15 and TRBJ2-5; 9 nucleotides align to TRBD2. The germline gives CDR1 LNHNV, CDR2 YYDKDF (reference sequence). J lost 3 bases, V lost 5 bases, and 13 bases had no gene match. The CDR3 length is 17 residues. The CDR3 protein is CATSEPAGGYLKETQYF. The CDR3 region has the DNA TGTGCCACCAGCGAACCGGCGGGAGGGTACCTAAAAGAGACCCAGTACTTC.

CDR3 protein: CASSLGQGFRAGTEAFF. The DNA of the CDR3 is TGTGCCAGCAGCTTGGGACAGGGCTTTAGGGCGGGCACTGAAGCTTTCTTT. The rearrangement links TRBV5-6 to TRBJ1-1; 7 nucleotides agree with TRBD1. The CDR3 is made up of 17 amino acids. J was trimmed by 4 bases and V by 0 bases; bases with no gene match: 12. The germline gives CDR1 SGHDT, CDR2 YYEEEE.

This clone showed up just once. The V gene is TRBV2, the J gene TRBJ2-5, with 9 bases aligning to TRBD1. CDR3 length: 14 residues. CDR1 is SNHLY and CDR2 is FYNNEI in the germline V gene. The V gene end was trimmed by 8 bases and the J gene end by 5 bases; junction bases not matched to a gene: 9. The CDR3 is CASGRDRVGETQYF. The CDR3 DNA reads as TGTGCCAGCGGCCGGGACAGGGTTGGGGAGACCCAGTACTTC.

The gene calls are TRBV30 and TRBJ1-1; tentative D call: TRBD1 (5 bases). This CDR3 is 15 amino acids long. CDR1 is GTSNPN, CDR2 SVGIG, per germline (reference sequence). Trimming removed 2 bases at V and 7 bases at J, with 20 bases between. The chain's CDR3 is CAWSHPGTTGGEAFF. CDR3 coding DNA: TGTGCCTGGAGTCATCCCGGGACGACCGGGGGTGAAGCTTTCTTT.

The chain recombines TRBV6-1 with TRBJ2-3, with 7 bases lining up with TRBD2. The CDR3 extends over 13 amino acids. The trim removed 4 bases at V and 6 bases at J, leaving 4 bases unmatched. CDR1 and CDR2 (germline): MNHNS, SASEGT. In nucleotides, the CDR3 is TGTGCCAGCAGTGGGGACTATACTGATACGCAGTATTTT. Its protein is CASSGDYTDTQYF.

The rearrangement uses TRBV19 and TRBJ2-1; D remains unclear. CDR1 is LNHDA and CDR2 is SQIVND in the germline V gene (reference sequence). V was cut by 3 bases and J by 7 bases, with 10 bases left in between. The CDR3 consists of 13 residues. The CDR3 nucleotides are TGTGCCAGTAGTATTAGTCCCCCTAATGAGCAGTTCTTC. Its translation is CASSISPPNEQFF. The full variable domain, with the rest looked up from reference TRBV19 and TRBJ2-1, is DGGITQSPKYLFRKEGQNVTLSCEQNLNHDAMYWYRQDPGQGLRLIYYSQIVNDFQKGDIAEGYSVSREKKESFPLTVTSAQKNPTAFYLCASSISPPNEQFFGPGTRLTVL.

The J gene is TRBJ2-1, the V gene TRBV4-1, with D tentatively TRBD2 (6 bases). CDR1 is MGHRA and CDR2 is YSYEKL in the germline V gene. The CDR3 length is 16 residues. V gave up 4 bases and J gave up 7 bases, with 20 bases separating them. In DNA, the CDR3 is TGCGCCAGCAGCCCCTCGGACGGGAGAAGGCTGAATGAGCAGTTCTTC. This translates into CASSPSDGRRLNEQFF.

The chain has TRBV19 and TRBJ1-1, with 7 bases aligning to TRBD1. This CDR3 has 14 residues. The germline V gene has CDR1 LNHDA and CDR2 SQIVND (reference sequence). V trimming: 4 bases; J trimming: 0 bases; junction bases outside the gene matches: 2. The CDR3 protein is CASSTDRLNTEAFF. CDR3 DNA sequence: TGTGCCAGTAGTACGGACAGGCTGAACACTGAAGCTTTCTTT.

The V and J genes are TRBV29-1 and TRBJ2-1; 8 bases map to TRBD2. Germline assignment: CDR1 SQVTM and CDR2 ANQGSEA. Losses at the gene ends were 7 bases for V and 3 bases for J; bases not matched to a gene: 11. The length of the CDR3 is 15 residues. The chain's CDR3 is CSAVIGAGVYNEQFF. The DNA for the CDR3 is TGCAGCGCCGTGATAGGAGCGGGAGTCTACAATGAGCAGTTCTTC.

V and J are TRBV2 and TRBJ2-5; D unresolved. The germline V gene encodes CDR1 SNHLY and CDR2 FYNNEI. This CDR3 comprises 16 residues. Trimming shortened V by 4 bases and J by 0 bases, and 15 bases separated the two germline ends. The CDR3 DNA reads as TGTGCCAGCAGTGGGAACAGCTTTATTAACCAAGAGACCCAGTACTTC. Translation gives CASSGNSFINQETQYF.

The chain employs TRBV7-2 and TRBJ2-3; D perhaps matches TRBD2 (5 bases). CDR3 length: 17 residues. V lost 5 bases, J lost 3 bases, and 21 bases lay in between. Looked up from germline, CDR1 is SGHTA and CDR2 is FQGNSA. CDR3 residues: CASSPSRGVWETDTQYF. The CDR3 DNA sequence: TGTGCCAGCAGCCCCTCCCGCGGCGTCTGGGAGACAGATACGCAGTATTTT.

The gene calls are TRBV4-1 and TRBJ1-3, with D possibly TRBD1 on 6 matching bases. Germline CDR1 reads MGHRA; CDR2 reads YSYEKL. The germline V and J ends were trimmed by 1 base and 5 bases, with 12 bases remaining between them. The CDR3 runs to 15 residues. CDR3 bases: TGCGCCAGCAGCCAAGCTCCAGGGGATAGAAACACCATATATTTT. Its protein is CASSQAPGDRNTIYF.

The chain recombines TRBV10-3 with TRBJ2-5, with TRBD1 identical over 9 bases. The J call may be wrong; the DNA end is better matched by TRBJ2-7. This CDR3 is built from 13 residues. The germline V gene has CDR1 ENHRY and CDR2 SYGVKD. CDR3 DNA: TGTGCCATCAGTAGGGACAGGGACTACGAGCAGTACTTC. This sequence encodes CAISRDRDYEQYF.

This chain uses TRBV11-2 with TRBJ1-4; 7 nucleotides match TRBD1. The CDR3 loop spans 17 amino acids. With 5 bases clipped from V and 0 bases from J, the junction kept 9 bases outside the gene matches. Germline CDR1 SGHAT, CDR2 FQNNGV. The CDR3 nucleotides are TGTGCCAGCAGCGGAAGGGGGACAGTCCCAACTAATGAAAAACTGTTTTTT. Protein product: CASSGRGTVPTNEKLFF.

The chain is built from TRBV6-6 and TRBJ2-7; no firm D call. Trimming cost V 0 bases and J 1 base, with 7 bases left between them. Germline V gives CDR1 MNHNY, CDR2 SVGAGI (reference sequence). This CDR3 is 14 amino acids long. CDR3 sequence reads: CASSYSAVSYEQYF. Written as DNA, the CDR3 is TGTGCCAGCAGTTACTCGGCGGTTTCCTACGAGCAGTACTTC.

The genes are TRBV6-5 and TRBJ2-7; D gene uncertain. V was cut by 2 bases and J by 0 bases, with 8 bases left in between. The length of the CDR3 is 14 residues. CDR1 is MNHEY and CDR2 is SVGAGI in the germline V gene. The CDR3 is CASSYTLISYEQYF. In nucleotides, the CDR3 is TGTGCCAGCAGTTACACCCTAATCTCCTACGAGCAGTACTTC.

The chain links TRBV6-5 to TRBJ1-2; 8 bases map to TRBD1. The V segment lost 7 bases and the J segment 4 bases; nucleotides outside the gene matches: 11. The CDR3 has 15 amino acids. Looked up from germline, CDR1 is MNHEY and CDR2 is SVGAGI. The CDR3 DNA sequence: TGTGCCAGCACCTTCCAGGACAGGGTAGGCTATGGCTACACCTTC. Translation gives CASTFQDRVGYGYTF.

V is TRBV5-1 and J is TRBJ1-2; 10 bases are shared with TRBD1. CDR1 is SGHRS and CDR2 is YFSETQ in the germline V gene. CDR3 length equals 16 residues. V lost 2 bases, J lost 4 bases, and 8 bases stayed unmatched. The CDR3 protein is CASSFRGGTGAYGYTF. The CDR3 coding sequence is TGCGCCAGCAGCTTTCGTGGCGGGACAGGGGCCTATGGCTACACCTTC.

This clone came up once. The J gene is TRBJ2-1, the V gene TRBV5-1; TRBD1 aligns across 8 bases. The CDR3 is 15 amino acids. Unmatched junction bases numbered 6, after V lost 1 base and J lost 6 bases. Germline loops: CDR1 SGHRS, CDR2 YFSETQ. CDR3 sequence (DNA): TGCGCCAGCAGCTTGTACCCCGGGACAGGCAATGAGCAGTTCTTC. Protein: CASSLYPGTGNEQFF.

This clone was found once. Germline is not matched at one junction end, which may reflect a read error. V and J are TRBV7-9 and TRBJ2-1, with 8 bases matching TRBD2. This CDR3 spans 14 amino acids. Germline V gene data show CDR1 as SEHNR and CDR2 as FQNEAQ (reference sequence). CDR3 DNA sequence: TGTTCCAGCAGCTTACGGGAGGGCCCCAATGAGCAGTTCTTC. This gives the protein CSSSLREGPNEQFF. Full variable domain (missing parts from reference TRBV7-9 and TRBJ2-1): DTGVSQNPRHKITKRGQNVTFRCDPISEHNRLYWYRQTLGQGPEFLTYFQNEAQLEKSRLLSDRFSAERPKGSFSTLEIQRTEQGDSAMYLCSSSLREGPNEQFFGPGTRLTVL.